These 20 T cell receptor beta chains came from one sample sequenced in a study of blood T cell repertoires in COVID-19. Using immunoSEQ multiplex PCR, the repertoire was profiled, and TCRdb retains in-frame clones only, with some absent. The sample yields 360,000 or so clones, less than 90% seen once. Sequenced material: PBMCs or T cells enriched from blood (not recorded which). All receptors derive from a woman in her forties or fifties who had recovered from COVID-19.

The chain couples TRBV7-3 to TRBJ2-1, with a possible D match to TRBD1 (6 bases). The V and J ends lost 1 base and 2 bases respectively, with 12 bases between them. CDR1 is SGHTA, CDR2 FQGTGA, per germline. This CDR3 spans 16 amino acids. CDR3 loop: CASSLKLGGTYNEQFF. CDR3 in DNA: TGTGCCAGCAGCTTAAAGTTAGGGGGAACCTACAATGAGCAGTTCTTC. The whole variable domain, remainder taken from reference TRBV7-3 and TRBJ2-1, is GAGVSQTPSNKVTEKGKYVELRCDPISGHTALYWYRQSLGQGPEFLIYFQGTGAADDSGLPNDRFFAVRPEGSVSTLKIQRTERGDSAVYLCASSLKLGGTYNEQFFGPGTRLTVL.

This chain joins TRBV6-4 and TRBJ2-6; 7 bases match TRBD1. Germline values: CDR1 MRHNA, CDR2 SNTAGT. Germline trimming cut 5 bases from V and 4 bases from J; bases unmatched to any gene: 5. This CDR3 is 15 amino acids long. CDR3 sequence reads: CASSSDRAGANVLTF. CDR3 coding DNA: TGTGCCAGCAGTTCAGACAGGGCCGGGGCCAACGTCCTGACTTTC.

Only a few counts were recorded for this clone. V is TRBV7-9 and J is TRBJ2-4; D unclear. Trimming removed 2 bases from V and 2 bases from J, with 7 bases in between. The CDR3 has 14 residues. Germline CDR1 is SEHNR and CDR2 is FQNEAQ (reference sequence). The CDR3 nucleotides are TGTGCCAGCAGCTTATCCGAGACCAAAAACATTCAGTACTTC. This sequence encodes CASSLSETKNIQYF.

For the CDR3, the DNA is TGTGCCAGCAGTGGGACAGGGAACTATGGCTACACCTTC. It encodes CASSGTGNYGYTF. V usage is TRBV12-3 or TRBV12-4 and J usage is TRBJ1-2; 9 bases match TRBD1. The CDR3 totals 13 residues. J gave up 2 bases and V 5 bases, and 0 bases lay outside the gene matches.

Turning to this clone: Within the sample, other DNA sequences also encode this same CDR3. This chain links TRBV30 with TRBJ2-7; weak D call: TRBD1 (5 bases). Between the trimmed V and J ends, which lost 3 bases and 3 bases, there was a span of 6 bases. The CDR3 has 11 amino acids. Germline CDR1 reads GTSNPN; CDR2 reads SVGIG (reference sequence). The CDR3 loop is CAWRDSYEQYF. The CDR3 nucleotides read TGTGCCTGGAGAGACAGCTACGAGCAGTACTTC.

The chain employs TRBV7-2 and TRBJ1-3; D is perhaps TRBD1 (5 bases). CDR1 is SGHTA, CDR2 FQGNSA, per germline. Between the trimmed V and J ends, which lost 4 bases and 4 bases, there was a span of 14 bases. This CDR3 contains 15 residues. CDR3 in DNA: TGTGCCAGCAGCTCTGACAGAGCCCCCGGAAACACCATATATTTT. It specifies CASSSDRAPGNTIYF. The full variable domain, its missing parts supplied by reference TRBV7-2 and TRBJ1-3, is GAGVSQSPSNKVTEKGKDVELRCDPISGHTALYWYRQSLGQGLEFLIYFQGNSAPDKSGLPSDRFSAERTGGSVSTLTIQRTQQEDSAVYLCASSSDRAPGNTIYFGEGSWLTVV.

This clone showed up just a few times. V is TRBV5-1 and J is TRBJ2-7, with 9 bases identical to TRBD2. CDR1 and CDR2 (germline): SGHRS, YFSETQ. With V trimmed by 3 bases and J by 0 bases, 1 base remained unmatched. The CDR3 extends over 14 amino acids. CDR3 DNA sequence: TGCGCCAGCAGCTGGGGACTAGCCTCCTACGAGCAGTACTTC. Its protein product is CASSWGLASYEQYF.

V and J are TRBV4-1 and TRBJ1-1; D perhaps matches TRBD1 (5 bases). This CDR3 spans 17 amino acids. Trimming left V 1 base short and J 0 bases short, with 15 bases between. In germline, CDR1 is MGHRA, CDR2 YSYEKL. Written as DNA, the CDR3 is TGCGCCAGCAGCCAAGCCGCAACGACAGCTTTGAACACTGAAGCTTTCTTT. Protein product: CASSQAATTALNTEAFF.

The chain has TRBV9 and TRBJ2-2; D not certain. Germline V gene sequence: CDR1 SGDLS, CDR2 YYNGEE. Trimming left V 3 bases short and J 4 bases short, with 10 bases between. This CDR3 has 14 residues. CDR3 amino acids: CASSAPTPTGELFF. The CDR3 DNA is TGTGCCAGCAGCGCCCCTACCCCCACCGGGGAGCTGTTTTTT.

With regard to this clone: The same CDR3 can be traced to other DNA sequences in this sample. V gene TRBV7-9 combines with J gene TRBJ1-1; TRBD1 is a possible D gene (5 bases). This CDR3 is 14 amino acids long. V lost 1 base and J lost 4, with 10 bases in between. CDR1 is SEHNR, CDR2 FQNEAQ, per germline (reference sequence). CDR3 DNA sequence: TGTGCCAGCAGCTTAGTAACAGGTGGCACTGAAGCTTTCTTT. As protein: CASSLVTGGTEAFF. Supplemented by reference TRBV7-9 and TRBJ1-1, the full variable domain reads DTGVSQNPRHKITKRGQNVTFRCDPISEHNRLYWYRQTLGQGPEFLTYFQNEAQLEKSRLLSDRFSAERPKGSFSTLEIQRTEQGDSAMYLCASSLVTGGTEAFFGQGTRLTVV.

The chain uses TRBV5-1 and TRBJ2-3, with 7 bases that match TRBD1. Germline-derived CDR1 and CDR2 are SGHRS and YFSETQ. This CDR3 spans 15 amino acids. With 5 bases clipped from V and 4 bases from J, the junction kept 10 bases outside the gene matches. As DNA, the CDR3 is TGCGCCAGCAGATCAGACAGGGTCAAGGCAGATACGCAGTATTTT. Its protein is CASRSDRVKADTQYF.

There are a few counts of this clone. The chain carries TRBV3-1 (or the pseudogene TRBV3-2) and TRBJ1-1; D is unresolved. Germline CDR1 and CDR2: LGHDT and YNNKEL (reference sequence). The V and J ends lost 6 bases and 1 base respectively, with 12 bases between them. This CDR3 region has 14 residues. In nucleotides, the CDR3 is TGTGCCAGCAGTCATGGAGTGGCGAACACTGAAGCTTTCTTT. Encoded protein: CASSHGVANTEAFF.

The CDR3 loop reads CASSHTMGPSGRGGQFF. The CDR3, as DNA: TGCGCCAGCAGCCACACCATGGGGCCTAGCGGGAGAGGGGGGCAGTTCTTC. This sequence joins TRBV4-3 and TRBJ2-1; TRBD2 aligns across 10 bases. CDR3 length: 17 residues. Germline V gives CDR1 LGHNA, CDR2 YSLEER. Trimming removed 3 bases from V and 12 bases from J; junction bases left unmatched: 17.

On this clone: The junction differs from germline at one of its ends, possibly a read error. The V and J genes are TRBV2 and TRBJ2-2; the D call may be TRBD1 or TRBD2 (5 bases each). The CDR3 is 13 residues long. Germline V gene lookup returns CDR1 SNHLY and CDR2 FYNNEI. The CDR3 bases are TGTGCCAGCATTGAACAGGAGGCCGGGGAGCTGTTTTTT. This encodes CASIEQEAGELFF.

This clone has more than one count but fewer than ten. The J gene is TRBJ1-4, the V gene TRBV11-2; possibly TRBD1 for D (5 bases). V was clipped by 5 bases and J by 8 bases, with 9 bases between them. The CDR3 runs to 12 residues. Germline CDR1 is SGHAT and CDR2 is FQNNGV. In DNA form, the CDR3 reads TGTGCCAGCAGCCCAGGGAGGGAAAAACTGTTTTTT. Encoded protein: CASSPGREKLFF.

CDR3 DNA sequence: TGTGCCAGCAGTCCCGCCCAGGGTGGAGGCTACACCTTC. Encoded protein: CASSPAQGGGYTF. The J gene is TRBJ1-2, the V gene TRBV6-2 or TRBV6-3; a weak D match, TRBD1 (5 bases). Trimming pared 5 bases from V and 8 bases from J, leaving 15 bases between. This CDR3 spans 13 amino acids. Germline CDR1 and CDR2: MNHEY and SVGEGT.

V and J are TRBV2 and TRBJ1-4; 7 bases fit TRBD1. The germline gives CDR1 SNHLY, CDR2 FYNNEI. The length of the CDR3 is 14 residues. V was clipped by 6 bases and J by 7 bases; unmatched bases: 8. Here the CDR3 reads CASRTTGNAEKLFF. The CDR3 DNA reads as TGTGCCAGCAGGACGACAGGGAACGCTGAAAAACTGTTTTTT.

This chain connects TRBV5-1 to TRBJ2-5, with 10 nucleotides matching TRBD2. This CDR3 contains 14 residues. Germline lookup yields CDR1 SGHRS and CDR2 YFSETQ. V was pared by 8 bases and J by 5 bases, with 9 bases of the junction left unmatched. CDR3: CASSSGSGGETQYF. CDR3 coding DNA: TGCGCCAGTTCTAGCGGGAGTGGGGGCGAGACCCAGTACTTC.

This chain connects TRBV7-2 to TRBJ1-1; D is unclear. Germline V CDR1 and CDR2: SGHTA, FQGNSA. The CDR3 is 12 residues long. The V end lost 7 bases, the J end lost 0 bases, and 6 bases lay between the germline ends. The CDR3 sequence is CASTLVNTEAFF. CDR3 DNA sequence: TGTGCCAGCACACTGGTGAACACTGAAGCTTTCTTT.

V gene TRBV27 combines with J gene TRBJ2-3, with TRBD2 as a possible D gene (5 bases). Trimming removed 5 bases at V and 0 bases at J, with 18 bases between. This CDR3 spans 17 amino acids. In germline, CDR1 is MNHEY, CDR2 SMNVEV (reference sequence). The DNA for the CDR3 is TGTGCCAGCAGTCTGAGGTCGGGGTCCCATAGCACAGATACGCAGTATTTT. Its translation: CASSLRSGSHSTDTQYF.